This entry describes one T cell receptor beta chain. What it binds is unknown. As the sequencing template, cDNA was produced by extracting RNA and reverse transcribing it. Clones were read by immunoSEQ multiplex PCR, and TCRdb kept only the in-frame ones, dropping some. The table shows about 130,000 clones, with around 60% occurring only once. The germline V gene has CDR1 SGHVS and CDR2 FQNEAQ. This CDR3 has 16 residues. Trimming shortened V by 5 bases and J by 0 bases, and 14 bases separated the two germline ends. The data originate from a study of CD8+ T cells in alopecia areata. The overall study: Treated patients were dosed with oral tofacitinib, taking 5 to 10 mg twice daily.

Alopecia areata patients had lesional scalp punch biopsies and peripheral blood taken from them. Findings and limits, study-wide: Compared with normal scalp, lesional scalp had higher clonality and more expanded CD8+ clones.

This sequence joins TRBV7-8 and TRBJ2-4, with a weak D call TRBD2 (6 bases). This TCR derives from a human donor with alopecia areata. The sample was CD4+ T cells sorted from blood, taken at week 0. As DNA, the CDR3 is TGTGCCAGCAGCCAGATCCCCGGGAGAGCCAAAAACATTCAGTACTTC. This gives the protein CASSQIPGRAKNIQYF. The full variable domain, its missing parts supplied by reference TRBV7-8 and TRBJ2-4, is GAGVSQSPRYKVAKRGQDVALRCDPISGHVSLFWYQQALGQGPEFLTYFQNEAQLDKSGLPSDRFFAERPEGSVSTLKIQRTQQEDSAVYLCASSQIPGRAKNIQYFGAGTRLSVL.